These 3 T cell receptor beta chains share one sample of origin, sequenced in a study of blood T cell repertoires in COVID-19. Data came from immunoSEQ multiplex PCR; TCRdb stores just in-frame clones and leaves some out. The sample lists under 85,000 clones; around 80% were seen once. Sequencing was performed on peripheral blood. These receptors were collected from a man aged 60 to 69 with active or convalescent COVID-19.

The rearrangement links TRBV7-9 to TRBJ1-4; the D is unclear. Trimming shortened V by 3 bases and J by 10 bases, and 6 bases separated the two germline ends. The CDR3 has 11 amino acids. Germline lookup yields CDR1 SEHNR and CDR2 FQNEAQ (reference sequence). This CDR3 reads CASSLERKLFF. CDR3 bases: TGTGCCAGCAGCTTGGAGCGAAAACTGTTTTTT.

This sequence joins TRBV11-2 and TRBJ2-1, with TRBD1 identical over 9 bases. V shed 2 bases, J shed 6 bases, and the junction held 5 bases outside the gene matches. The CDR3 consists of 15 residues. Looked up from germline, CDR1 is SGHAT and CDR2 is FQNNGV. The chain's CDR3 is CASSLSGTGTNEQFF. CDR3 sequence (DNA): TGTGCCAGCAGCTTATCCGGGACAGGGACCAATGAGCAGTTCTTC.

The CDR3 nucleotides read TGCGCCAGCAGCTTGGTGGCAGGGTACGGAGACAATGAGCAGTTCTTC. It codes for CASSLVAGYGDNEQFF. This chain connects TRBV5-1 to TRBJ2-1; a possible D gene is TRBD1 (5 bases). CDR1 is SGHRS, CDR2 YFSETQ, per germline. The V and J ends lost 0 bases and 5 bases respectively, with 15 bases between them. The CDR3 covers 16 residues.